A single sample gave rise to the 25 T cell receptor beta chains below, sequenced in a study of blood T cell repertoires in COVID-19. The method was immunoSEQ multiplex PCR; TCRdb's version includes in-frame clones alone and lacks a portion of them. The data hold about 180,000 clones, with approximately 88% observed a single time. Sequencing was carried out using peripheral blood. The receptors derive from a woman between 45 and 65 years old with acute or convalescent COVID-19.

The chain has TRBV5-1 and TRBJ2-3, with a weak D call TRBD2 (5 bases). V gave up 4 bases and J gave up 0 bases, with 9 bases separating them. The CDR3 is 14 amino acids. Per the germline V gene, CDR1 is SGHRS and CDR2 is YFSETQ. The CDR3 here is CASSTVASTDTQYF. The DNA of the CDR3 is TGCGCCAGCAGCACAGTAGCGAGCACAGATACGCAGTATTTT.

This sequence joins TRBV6-2 or TRBV6-3 and TRBJ1-5, with unresolved D. Germline lookup yields CDR1 MNHEY and CDR2 SVGEGT. V dropped 5 bases and J dropped 6 bases, with 11 bases sitting between them. The CDR3 is 13 residues long. The CDR3 is CASSSQSGQPQHF. The CDR3 DNA reads TGTGCCAGCAGTAGTCAAAGCGGTCAGCCCCAGCATTTT.

The chain uses TRBV7-2 and TRBJ2-4, with TRBD2 matching over 13 bases. In germline, CDR1 is SGHTA, CDR2 FQGNSA. The ends lost 5 bases at V and 7 bases at J; junction bases unmatched: 8. CDR3 size: 16 residues. The DNA for the CDR3 is TGTGCCAGCAGCGGGGGACTAGCGGGATCGTGGAACATTCAGTACTTC. The encoded protein is CASSGGLAGSWNIQYF.

V usage is TRBV9 and J usage is TRBJ1-1, with TRBD1 matching over 7 bases. Trimming cost V 2 bases and J 1 base; bases outside gene matches: 2. Germline CDR1 is SGDLS and CDR2 is YYNGEE. This CDR3 spans 14 amino acids. This CDR3 is CASSVGTENTEAFF. The CDR3 DNA follows: TGTGCCAGCAGCGTCGGGACAGAGAACACTGAAGCTTTCTTT.

This chain uses TRBV18 with TRBJ2-1, with TRBD2 matching over 9 bases. Germline V gene lookup returns CDR1 KGHSH and CDR2 LQKENI. V shed 0 bases, J shed 5 bases, and the junction held 5 bases outside the gene matches. This CDR3 contains 16 residues. CDR3 DNA: TGTGCCAGCTCACCACCTGCACTAGCGGGCCACAATGAGCAGTTCTTC. It translates to CASSPPALAGHNEQFF.

V and J are TRBV5-1 and TRBJ2-1; D is unresolved. CDR1 and CDR2 from the germline V gene are SGHRS and YFSETQ. Trimming removed 7 bases from V and 9 bases from J, with 14 bases in between. The CDR3 is 12 residues long. CDR3 in amino acids: CASQPNTGEQFF. The CDR3 DNA reads as TGCGCCAGCCAGCCCAACACGGGTGAGCAGTTCTTC. Drawing the rest from reference TRBV5-1 and TRBJ2-1, the complete variable domain is KAGVTQTPRYLIKTRGQQVTLSCSPISGHRSVSWYQQTPGQGLQFLFEYFSETQRNKGNFPGRFSGRQFSNSRSEMNVSTLELGDSALYLCASQPNTGEQFFGPGTRLTVL.

A single count supports this clone. The chain recombines TRBV19 with TRBJ1-3; perhaps TRBD1 as D (5 bases). This CDR3 has 13 residues. V lost 5 bases and J lost 4, with 9 bases in between. The germline V gene encodes CDR1 LNHDA and CDR2 SQIVND (reference sequence). As DNA, the CDR3 is TGTGCCAGTAGTGGAGGGGTAGGAAACACCATATATTTT. Its translation is CASSGGVGNTIYF.

This chain links TRBV7-8 with TRBJ2-7; 10 positions agree with TRBD1. The CDR3 consists of 17 residues. Germline CDR1 SGHVS, CDR2 FQNEAQ. Trimming at V came to 6 bases and at J to 2 bases, leaving 13 bases not matched to a gene. CDR3 amino acids: CASSKTGTGVLPYEQYF. DNA of the CDR3: TGTGCCAGCAGTAAGACCGGGACAGGGGTTCTCCCCTACGAGCAGTACTTC.

Note on this clone: The sample contains more than one DNA sequence encoding this CDR3. The chain carries TRBV7-9 and TRBJ1-6; 8 bases line up with TRBD1. Looked up from germline, CDR1 is SEHNR and CDR2 is FQNEAQ (reference sequence). The trim removed 4 bases at V and 5 bases at J, leaving 1 base unmatched. The CDR3 contains 14 residues. The CDR3 spells CASSSTGDNSPLHF. CDR3 coding DNA: TGTGCCAGCAGCTCGACAGGGGATAATTCACCCCTCCACTTT.

The chain recombines TRBV9 with TRBJ1-1; 7 bases are shared with TRBD1. Germline-derived CDR1 and CDR2 are SGDLS and YYNGEE. The CDR3 has 17 amino acids. Trimming took 5 bases from V and 1 from J; bases not matched to a gene: 14. The CDR3 nucleotides are TGTGCCAGCAGGGGCCAAGACAGGGACGACCCGAACACTGAAGCTTTCTTT. Translating it yields CASRGQDRDDPNTEAFF.

The chain employs TRBV30 and TRBJ1-4, with D unclear. Per the germline V gene, CDR1 is GTSNPN and CDR2 is SVGIG (reference sequence). V shed 2 bases and J shed 4 bases, with 11 bases lying between them. The CDR3 loop spans 14 amino acids. The CDR3 protein is CAWSPLRLNEKLFF. Written as DNA, the CDR3 is TGTGCCTGGAGTCCCCTCAGGCTTAATGAAAAACTGTTTTTT.

V gene TRBV27 combines with J gene TRBJ1-5; D ambiguous. This CDR3 has 15 amino acids. Trimming took 6 bases from V and 0 from J, leaving 12 bases between them. The germline gives CDR1 MNHEY, CDR2 SMNVEV (reference sequence). CDR3 nucleotide sequence: TGTGCCAGCAGCCTGGGGAGAAATAGCAATCAGCCCCAGCATTTT. Amino acids: CASSLGRNSNQPQHF.

This chain uses TRBV19 with TRBJ1-2; D perhaps matches TRBD1 (6 bases). The ends were cut back, 2 bases at V and 7 bases at J, with 11 bases in the middle. The V gene's germline CDR1 is LNHDA and CDR2 SQIVND (reference sequence). This CDR3 is 13 amino acids long. CDR3 protein: CASSINRVSGYTF. The DNA for the CDR3 is TGTGCCAGTAGTATAAACAGGGTATCTGGCTACACCTTC.

In this sample, this clone turned up once. The rearrangement uses TRBV7-9 and TRBJ2-5; D gene ambiguous. The CDR3 runs to 11 residues. The germline V gene encodes CDR1 SEHNR and CDR2 FQNEAQ (reference sequence). Trimming took off 6 bases at V and 4 bases at J, with 6 bases between the two ends. The CDR3 coding sequence is TGTGCCAGCAGGGAGACAGAGACCCAGTACTTC. It encodes CASRETETQYF. The variable domain in full, completed from reference TRBV7-9 and TRBJ2-5, reads DTGVSQNPRHKITKRGQNVTFRCDPISEHNRLYWYRQTLGQGPEFLTYFQNEAQLEKSRLLSDRFSAERPKGSFSTLEIQRTEQGDSAMYLCASRETETQYFGPGTRLLVL.

The chain couples TRBV10-1 to TRBJ2-6; 8 nucleotides align to TRBD1. The CDR3 is made up of 18 amino acids. The germline V gene has CDR1 WNHNN and CDR2 SYGVQD (reference sequence). V lost 3 bases to trimming and J lost 0 bases; unmatched junction nucleotides: 7. In nucleotides, the CDR3 is TGCGCCAGCAGTGAAGGAAGGACAGGGCTCTCTGGGGCCAACGTCCTGACTTTC. It yields the protein CASSEGRTGLSGANVLTF.

The gene calls are TRBV5-8 and TRBJ1-1; perhaps TRBD1 as D (5 bases). CDR1 and CDR2 (germline): SGHTS, YDEGEE. Trimming removed 3 bases from V and 4 bases from J, with 13 bases in between. CDR3 length equals 14 residues. Here the CDR3 DNA reads TGTGCCAGCAGCTCCCAGGGAGGAGGCACTGAAGCTTTCTTT. Its translation: CASSSQGGGTEAFF.

V and J are TRBV29-1 and TRBJ1-1; a possible D gene is TRBD1 (5 bases). CDR3 length: 16 residues. Looked up from germline, CDR1 is SQVTM and CDR2 is ANQGSEA. Trimming cost V 4 bases and J 1 base, with 19 bases left between them. CDR3 loop: CSVGDPVGRGNTEAFF. CDR3 nucleotides: TGCAGCGTTGGGGACCCGGTGGGGCGGGGGAACACTGAAGCTTTCTTT. Combining the CDR3 with reference TRBV29-1 and TRBJ1-1 gives the whole variable domain SAVISQKPSRDICQRGTSLTIQCQVDSQVTMMFWYRQQPGQSLTLIATANQGSEATYESGFVIDKFPISRPNLTFSTLTVSNMSPEDSSIYLCSVGDPVGRGNTEAFFGQGTRLTVV.

The chain carries TRBV30 and TRBJ2-3; the D gene is possibly TRBD1 (5 bases). The V end lost 2 bases, the J end lost 3 bases, and 6 bases lay between the germline ends. CDR3 size: 12 residues. Germline CDR1 reads GTSNPN; CDR2 reads SVGIG (reference sequence). The CDR3 sequence is CAWSTGTDTQYF. Here the CDR3 DNA reads TGTGCCTGGAGTACAGGAACAGATACGCAGTATTTT.

Of note for this clone: Additional DNA sequences in this sample encode the identical CDR3. The rearrangement joins TRBV19 to TRBJ2-6, with 8 bases matching TRBD1. Germline CDR1 LNHDA, CDR2 SQIVND (reference sequence). The V segment lost 6 bases and the J segment 3 bases; nucleotides outside the gene matches: 4. The CDR3 extends over 15 amino acids. The CDR3 loop is CASRRQGFGANVLTF. The CDR3 DNA is TGTGCCAGTAGGAGACAGGGGTTTGGGGCCAACGTCCTGACTTTC.

The CDR3 nucleotides read TGCAGCGTTGTCAGGAACACTGAAGCTTTCTTT. Translation gives CSVVRNTEAFF. The chain recombines TRBV29-1 with TRBJ1-1; D uncertain. V was trimmed by 4 bases and J by 1 base, leaving 4 bases between them. CDR1 SQVTM and CDR2 ANQGSEA come from the germline V gene. The CDR3 loop spans 11 amino acids.

The rearrangement joins TRBV6-5 to TRBJ1-2, with a possible D match to TRBD1 (5 bases). This CDR3 comprises 15 residues. Germline V lookup: CDR1 MNHEY, CDR2 SVGAGI. Trimming pared 0 bases from V and 8 bases from J, leaving 16 bases between. CDR3 residues: CASSYSRSGAGGYTF. Written as DNA, the CDR3 is TGTGCCAGCAGTTACTCGAGGTCCGGGGCGGGAGGCTACACCTTC.

This chain connects TRBV27 to TRBJ2-7; D perhaps matches TRBD2 (5 bases). This CDR3 has 14 amino acids. V lost 1 base, J lost 7 bases, and 14 bases lay in between. Germline assignment: CDR1 MNHEY and CDR2 SMNVEV (reference sequence). The CDR3 loop is CASSLYAATGEQYF. DNA of the CDR3: TGTGCCAGCAGTTTATATGCTGCGACGGGGGAGCAGTACTTC.

The chain has TRBV5-6 and TRBJ2-7, with D perhaps TRBD2 (5 bases). Germline CDR1 and CDR2: SGHDT and YYEEEE. Deletions cut 0 bases from V and 2 bases from J, with 9 bases between. This CDR3 has 14 amino acids. CDR3 region: CASSLGREAYEQYF. The CDR3 coding sequence is TGTGCCAGCAGCTTGGGACGGGAAGCCTACGAGCAGTACTTC. Drawing the rest from reference TRBV5-6 and TRBJ2-7, the complete variable domain is DAGVTQSPTHLIKTRGQQVTLRCSPKSGHDTVSWYQQALGQGPQFIFQYYEEEERQRGNFPDRFSGHQFPNYSSELNVNALLLGDSALYLCASSLGREAYEQYFGPGTRLTVT.

J is TRBJ1-1 and V is TRBV15; maybe TRBD1 (5 bases). Looked up from germline, CDR1 is LNHNV and CDR2 is YYDKDF (reference sequence). The V gene lost 0 bases and the J gene lost 7 bases, with 15 bases spanning the gap. The CDR3 spans 15 residues. The CDR3 sequence is CATSREDRDFSEAFF. The CDR3 bases are TGTGCCACCAGCAGAGAGGACCGGGACTTCAGTGAAGCTTTCTTT.

This chain joins TRBV7-9 and TRBJ2-6; no firm D call. V lost 1 base, J lost 2 bases, and 18 bases lay in between. The CDR3 is 19 amino acids. Germline V gene sequence: CDR1 SEHNR, CDR2 FQNEAQ (reference sequence). The CDR3 DNA is TGTGCCAGCAGCTTAGAGTTTGGCAGGTATTTCCCTGGGGCCAACGTCCTGACTTTC. Translating it yields CASSLEFGRYFPGANVLTF.